These 20 T cell receptor beta chains were sequenced from one sample in a study of T cell repertoires in cytomegalovirus infection. MiXCR, run by TCRdb on the reads, gives a single entry per CDR3 protein. Of around 350,000 distinct CDR3 sequences listed, less than 20% are singletons. The sample was PBMCs. These receptors all come from a human donor in good health (CMV status not recorded). Some clones in this sample may be carry-over from other donors' samples.

Only a few counts were recorded for this clonotype. CDR3 nucleotides: TGTGCCAGCAGTGGTCCGGGACAGGGGAGGAATGAGCAGTTCTTC. It is translated as CASSGPGQGRNEQFF. The chain uses TRBV2 and TRBJ2-1; 10 bases are shared with TRBD1. V lost 4 bases and J lost 7; bases outside the gene matches: 7. CDR3 size: 15 residues. Germline assignment: CDR1 SNHLY and CDR2 FYNNEI.

This clonotype was seen only a few times. The rearrangement links TRBV10-3 to TRBJ2-5; no definite D call. With 10 bases removed from V and 1 base from J, the gap between germline ends came to 10 bases. The CDR3 loop spans 12 amino acids. Germline V CDR1 and CDR2: ENHRY, SYGVKD. The CDR3 DNA is TGTGCCACACGAGGCGTCCAAGAGACCCAGTACTTC. This encodes CATRGVQETQYF.

This clonotype has at least ten counts. The chain has TRBV11-1 and TRBJ1-2; 10 nucleotides match TRBD1. Trimming cost V 1 base and J 8 bases; bases outside gene matches: 7. The CDR3 covers 15 residues. Germline assignment: CDR1 SGHAT and CDR2 FQDESV (reference sequence). CDR3 DNA sequence: TGTGCCAGCAGCTTAGTTTCCGGGACAGGGGTCGGCTACACCTTC. It yields the protein CASSLVSGTGVGYTF.

This clonotype has a handful of counts. This chain uses TRBV10-3 with TRBJ2-7; D not certain. Germline V lookup: CDR1 ENHRY, CDR2 SYGVKD. This CDR3 has 14 residues. Trimming pared 10 bases from V and 0 bases from J, leaving 16 bases between. The CDR3 spells CATLRAWDSYEQYF. The CDR3 nucleotides read TGTGCCACCCTCCGGGCTTGGGACTCCTACGAGCAGTACTTC.

The chain couples TRBV27 to TRBJ1-2; D remains unclear. Looked up from germline, CDR1 is MNHEY and CDR2 is SMNVEV (reference sequence). Trimming left V 6 bases short and J 1 base short, with 9 bases between. The CDR3 extends over 13 amino acids. CDR3 coding DNA: TGTGCCAGCAGACAGCGGAGTAACTATGGCTACACCTTC. It is translated as CASRQRSNYGYTF.

This clonotype appeared a few times. The rearrangement uses TRBV20-1 and TRBJ2-3; TRBD2 matches 9 bases. V was pared by 1 base and J by 1 base, with 0 bases of the junction left unmatched. Germline V gene data show CDR1 as DFQATT and CDR2 as SNEGSKA (reference sequence). The CDR3 has 14 residues. The CDR3 DNA reads as TGCAGTGCTAGAGGACTAGCGGGCACAGATACGCAGTATTTT. Its translation is CSARGLAGTDTQYF.

The rearrangement joins TRBV4-1 to TRBJ1-2; tentatively, D is TRBD1 (6 bases). The CDR3 spans 16 residues. In germline, CDR1 is MGHRA, CDR2 YSYEKL. Trimming removed 3 bases at V and 4 bases at J, with 18 bases between. CDR3 coding DNA: TGCGCCAGCAGCCATACCGACGGTCTAGGGGGCTATGGCTACACCTTC. This encodes CASSHTDGLGGYGYTF.

There are many counts of this clonotype. The chain has TRBV7-2 and TRBJ2-5; 7 bases are a match to TRBD2. V shed 1 base and J 6 bases; nucleotides not matched to a gene: 8. This CDR3 contains 15 residues. In germline, CDR1 is SGHTA, CDR2 FQGNSA. The CDR3 coding sequence is TGTGCCAGCAGCTTAGTGCTCGGGGGAGGGCAGACCCAGTACTTC. Translating gives CASSLVLGGGQTQYF.

The rearrangement joins TRBV12-3 or TRBV12-4 to TRBJ1-4; D unclear. The V gene lost 7 bases and the J gene lost 0 bases, with 9 bases spanning the gap. The CDR3 runs 14 residues. In DNA form, the CDR3 reads TGTGCCAGCACCCCTGGCCCAACTAATGAAAAACTGTTTTTT. Encoded protein: CASTPGPTNEKLFF.

This clonotype was detected a few times. The J gene is TRBJ1-4, the V gene TRBV12-3 or TRBV12-4, with TRBD1 matching over 7 bases. CDR3 size: 14 residues. The CDR3 DNA sequence: TGTGTGTCATCCCGAGGGGGCGGTAATGAAAAACTGTTTTTT. It codes for CVSSRGGGNEKLFF.

This chain links TRBV30 with TRBJ1-2; D is possibly TRBD1 (5 bases). From germline, CDR1 is GTSNPN and CDR2 SVGIG (reference sequence). There are 13 residues in the CDR3. V lost 2 bases and J lost 8, with 15 bases in between. In DNA form, the CDR3 reads TGTGCCTGGAGTCGGGAGGAGGGACGGGGCTACACCTTC. Its translation is CAWSREEGRGYTF.

V and J are TRBV5-4 and TRBJ2-1; D might be TRBD1 (6 bases). The CDR3 spans 14 residues. Trimming removed 9 bases at V and 2 bases at J, with 15 bases between. Germline loops: CDR1 SGHNT, CDR2 YYREEE (reference sequence). DNA for the CDR3: TGTGCCACCCTGACAGGCCCAACCTACAATGAGCAGTTCTTC. Amino acid sequence: CATLTGPTYNEQFF.

As concerns this clonotype: No conserved phenylalanine or tryptophan ends this CDR3, so it is likely a read error. The chain has TRBV28 and TRBJ1-2; D remains unclear. This CDR3 is built from 13 residues. The germline V gene encodes CDR1 MDHEN and CDR2 SYDVKM. Trimming shortened V by 7 bases and J by 4 bases, and 13 bases separated the two germline ends. For the CDR3, the DNA is TGTGCCAGCAATACCCGCTCCCTCTATGGCTACACCTCC. This codes for CASNTRSLYGYTS.

This chain connects TRBV5-1 to TRBJ2-5, with D possibly TRBD1 on 5 matching bases. Germline V gene sequence: CDR1 SGHRS, CDR2 YFSETQ. V shed 2 bases and J shed 7 bases, with 15 bases lying between them. The CDR3 covers 14 residues. The CDR3 sequence: CASSLHGGAGTQYF. The CDR3 DNA follows: TGCGCCAGCAGCTTACACGGTGGGGCCGGGACCCAGTACTTC. The entire variable domain, with the rest obtained from reference TRBV5-1 and TRBJ2-5, is as follows: KAGVTQTPRYLIKTRGQQVTLSCSPISGHRSVSWYQQTPGQGLQFLFEYFSETQRNKGNFPGRFSGRQFSNSRSEMNVSTLELGDSALYLCASSLHGGAGTQYFGPGTRLLVL.

The chain recombines TRBV6-5 with TRBJ1-5; the match to TRBD1 covers 7 bases. In germline, CDR1 is MNHEY, CDR2 SVGAGI. This CDR3 spans 14 amino acids. The V gene end was trimmed by 6 bases and the J gene end by 7 bases; junction bases not matched to a gene: 9. CDR3 amino acids: CASRNRGSGQPQHF. For the CDR3, the DNA is TGTGCCAGCAGAAACAGGGGATCCGGACAGCCCCAGCATTTT.

The gene calls are TRBV12-3 or TRBV12-4 and TRBJ2-3; D might be TRBD1 (6 bases). The V end lost 1 base, the J end lost 0 bases, and 8 bases lay between the germline ends. The CDR3 sequence is 15 residues long. CDR3 loop: CASSLGDISTDTQYF. The CDR3 DNA follows: TGTGCCAGCAGTTTAGGGGACATTAGCACAGATACGCAGTATTTT.

This chain uses TRBV6-1 with TRBJ2-7; TRBD2 matches at 7 bases. Trimming took 10 bases from V and 4 from J; bases not matched to a gene: 1. CDR1 and CDR2 from the germline V gene are MNHNS and SASEGT. This CDR3 spans 10 amino acids. The CDR3 loop reads CATGRYEQYF. The CDR3 region has the DNA TGTGCCACCGGGAGGTACGAGCAGTACTTC.

There are a few counts of this clonotype. The chain combines TRBV18 with TRBJ2-3; maybe TRBD1 (6 bases). The germline V and J ends were trimmed by 6 bases and 6 bases, with 19 bases remaining between them. The CDR3 is 15 amino acids. Germline lookup yields CDR1 KGHSH and CDR2 LQKENI. CDR3 residues: CASSPPDRPSDTQYF. In nucleotides, the CDR3 is TGTGCCAGCTCGCCCCCGGACAGACCCTCGGATACGCAGTATTTT.

This clonotype came up a few times. The chain recombines TRBV2 with TRBJ2-7; D is possibly TRBD1 (6 bases). CDR1 and CDR2 (germline): SNHLY, FYNNEI. This CDR3 has 12 residues. V lost 6 bases and J lost 5, with 11 bases in between. The CDR3 here is CASRGRGNEQYF. CDR3 in DNA: TGTGCCAGCAGGGGCAGGGGCAACGAGCAGTACTTC. Full variable domain (remainder filled in from reference TRBV2 and TRBJ2-7): EPEVTQTPSHQVTQMGQEVILRCVPISNHLYFYWYRQILGQKVEFLVSFYNNEISEKSEIFDDQFSVERPDGSNFTLKIRSTKLEDSAMYFCASRGRGNEQYFGPGTRLTVT.

This clonotype was recorded many times. The chain uses TRBV7-8 and TRBJ2-1; TRBD2 agrees at 10 bases. The trim removed 6 bases at V and 8 bases at J, leaving 7 bases unmatched. The V gene's germline CDR1 is SGHVS and CDR2 FQNEAQ. The CDR3 runs to 14 residues. CDR3 coding DNA: TGTGCCAGCAGGACTAGCGGGTTGAGAGATGAGCAGTTCTTC. Translating gives CASRTSGLRDEQFF.